The clone carrying this T cell receptor (beta chain) was counted only a few times. As yet, its antigen is unknown. Each donor (without exception) was a healthy Caucasian. TCRdb recomputed calls from the 5' RACE reads with MiXCR, one row per CDR3 protein. The sample holds around 650,000 distinct CDR3 sequences, around 7.5% seen once. This CDR3 comprises 13 residues. Trimming took off 6 bases at V and 1 base at J, with 10 bases between the two ends. The germline V gene encodes CDR1 SGDLS and CDR2 YYNGEE. This entry is derived from a study of identical twins. Regarding the study as a whole: Out-of-frame beta chain sequences displayed weaker excess sharing between twins. For cord blood, abundant beta clonotypes had fewer insertions, unlike memory repertoires, which showed none.

The sample was also reused in another study, on yellow fever vaccine responses in identical twins.

The V and J genes are TRBV9 and TRBJ1-1; perhaps TRBD1 as D (5 bases). Sequenced input: PBMCs. This receptor was obtained from a woman in her late teens or twenties in good health. The CDR3 spells CASTSQGNTEAFF. The CDR3 nucleotides read TGTGCCAGCACCTCTCAGGGGAACACTGAAGCTTTCTTT.